This TCR beta chain was recovered during a study of control samples from healthy donors and cancer patients. The germline gives CDR1 SGHAT, CDR2 FQNNGV. This CDR3 has 13 amino acids. V lost 5 bases, J lost 4 bases, and 4 bases stayed unmatched. This table comes from immunoSEQ multiplex PCR, and its TCRdb copy is limited to in-frame clones, with some not included. The data contain about 270,000 clones, approximately 80% of them seen just once; the ten biggest clones take up about an eighth. This clonotype was obtained from an older woman with lung cancer. The sample was PBMCs. This chain links TRBV11-2 with TRBJ1-1; TRBD1 matches 7 bases. The CDR3 nucleotides are TGTGCCAGCAGCCAGGGGGGAAGCACTGAAGCTTTCTTT. It encodes CASSQGGSTEAFF.